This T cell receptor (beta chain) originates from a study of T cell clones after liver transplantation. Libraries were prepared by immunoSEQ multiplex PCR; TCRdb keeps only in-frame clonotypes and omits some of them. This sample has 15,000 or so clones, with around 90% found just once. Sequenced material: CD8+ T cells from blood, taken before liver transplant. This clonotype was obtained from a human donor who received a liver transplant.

CDR3 amino acids: CASSPLGRVAEKLFF. The DNA of the CDR3 is TGTGCCAGCAGCCCATTGGGTAGGGTCGCTGAAAAACTGTTTTTT. V gene TRBV27 combines with J gene TRBJ1-4; D is unclear. The length of the CDR3 is 15 residues. V lost 6 bases, J lost 7 bases, and 18 bases lay in between. In germline, CDR1 is MNHEY, CDR2 SMNVEV (reference sequence). Using reference TRBV27 and TRBJ1-4 for the parts outside the CDR3, the full variable domain is EAQVTQNPRYLITVTGKKLTVTCSQNMNHEYMSWYRQDPGLGLRQIYYSMNVEVTDKGDVPEGYKVSRKEKRNFPLILESPSPNQTSLYFCASSPLGRVAEKLFFGSGTQLSVL.